A single sample is the source of the 12 T cell receptor beta chains below, sequenced in a study of type 1 regulatory T cells. TCRdb passed the reads through MiXCR, listing each CDR3 protein once. The profile shows about 42,000 distinct CDR3 sequences, 12% of them singletons. Antigens for these TCRs are unknown. What was sequenced was cultured non-Tr1 T cells, either the whole culture or a sorted T cell fraction (not recorded which). The receptors originated from a human donor in good health.

The rearrangement joins TRBV5-4 to TRBJ2-6; D remains ambiguous. This CDR3 comprises 15 residues. CDR1 and CDR2 (germline): SGHNT, YYREEE (reference sequence). Trimming shortened V by 1 base and J by 0 bases, and 5 bases separated the two germline ends. CDR3 amino acids: CASSLFGSGANVLTF. In DNA form, the CDR3 reads TGTGCCAGCAGCTTGTTTGGCTCTGGGGCCAACGTCCTGACTTTC. The variable domain in full, with the rest retrieved from reference TRBV5-4 and TRBJ2-6, is ETGVTQSPTHLIKTRGQQVTLRCSSQSGHNTVSWYQQALGQGPQFIFQYYREEENGRGNFPPRFSGLQFPNYSSELNVNALELDDSALYLCASSLFGSGANVLTFGAGSRLTVL.

This chain connects TRBV7-3 to TRBJ2-7; TRBD2 agrees at 7 bases. The CDR3 runs to 13 residues. After removal of 2 bases from V and 6 bases from J, the junction contained 4 bases not matched to a gene. CDR1 is SGHTA, CDR2 FQGTGA, per germline. The CDR3 coding sequence is TGTGCCAGCAGCTTAGGCAGGGAGGGCGAGCAGTACTTC. Translation: CASSLGREGEQYF.

This clonotype has just a few counts. Since no conserved phenylalanine or tryptophan closes the CDR3, a read error is the likely cause. The gene calls are TRBV20-1 and TRBJ2-3, with D hard to call. The CDR3 covers 15 residues. V was clipped by 1 base and J by 0 bases, with 11 bases between them. Germline V gives CDR1 DFQATT, CDR2 SNEGSKA (reference sequence). The CDR3 DNA sequence: TGCAGTGCTAGAGTTGCCAGAACTAGCACAGATACGCAGTATCTT. Amino acid sequence: CSARVARTSTDTQYL.

This clonotype was seen many times. V and J are TRBV9 and TRBJ1-4; D is uncertain. Trimming took off 10 bases at V and 6 bases at J, with 16 bases between the two ends. The CDR3 runs to 13 residues. Germline V gives CDR1 SGDLS, CDR2 YYNGEE. The CDR3 loop is CASQDGPYEKLFF. CDR3 sequence (DNA): TGTGCCTCCCAAGACGGCCCTTATGAAAAACTGTTTTTT.

This clonotype appeared many times. The chain uses TRBV27 and TRBJ2-7; D is perhaps TRBD1 (5 bases). V shed 8 bases and J shed 1 base, with 12 bases lying between them. Per the germline V gene, CDR1 is MNHEY and CDR2 is SMNVEV (reference sequence). CDR3 size: 13 residues. The CDR3 DNA sequence: TGTGCCAGCCGATTCCAGGGATCCTACGAGCAGTACTTC. Translated, it gives CASRFQGSYEQYF.

The sample holds many counts of this clonotype. The rearrangement uses TRBV25-1 and TRBJ2-7, with D perhaps TRBD1 (6 bases). The CDR3 contains 16 residues. In germline, CDR1 is MGHDK, CDR2 SYGVNS. V gave up 1 base and J gave up 5 bases, with 18 bases separating them. CDR3 DNA: TGTGCCAGCAGTGAATCGGCTACAGGGAGAAACGACGAGCAGTACTTC. This codes for CASSESATGRNDEQYF.

This clonotype was picked up a small number of times. The rearrangement links TRBV12-3 or TRBV12-4 to TRBJ1-5; D is perhaps TRBD1 (6 bases). CDR3 length equals 14 residues. Trimming removed 4 bases at V and 3 bases at J, with 10 bases between. CDR3 in DNA: TGTGCCAGCAGTTCGACAGGTTACAATCAGCCCCAGCATTTT. It translates to CASSSTGYNQPQHF.

This rearrangement joins TRBV5-1 to TRBJ1-3; the D is unclear. Germline lookup yields CDR1 SGHRS and CDR2 YFSETQ. Between the trimmed V and J ends, which lost 4 bases and 0 bases, there was a span of 11 bases. The CDR3 is 15 amino acids. In nucleotides, the CDR3 is TGCGCCAGCAGCCATAACTGGGACTCTGGAAACACCATATATTTT. Translation gives CASSHNWDSGNTIYF.

This clonotype came up many times. The CDR3 reads CASSLAILSGANVLTF. DNA for the CDR3: TGTGCCAGCAGCTTAGCCATTTTGAGTGGGGCCAACGTCCTGACTTTC. This chain joins TRBV7-2 and TRBJ2-6; D is uncertain. CDR1 and CDR2 (germline): SGHTA, FQGNSA. There are 16 residues in the CDR3. V was trimmed by 0 bases and J by 3 bases, leaving 9 bases between them.

This chain connects TRBV11-2 to TRBJ2-7; D is undetermined. The V end was cut by 1 base, the J end by 1 base, with 8 bases between. The germline CDR1 and CDR2 sequences are SGHAT and FQNNGV. The CDR3 sequence is 14 residues long. The CDR3 reads CASSLGTYSYEQYF. CDR3 in DNA: TGTGCCAGCAGCTTAGGGACGTATTCCTACGAGCAGTACTTC. Drawing the rest from reference TRBV11-2 and TRBJ2-7, the complete variable domain is EAGVAQSPRYKIIEKRQSVAFWCNPISGHATLYWYQQILGQGPKLLIQFQNNGVVDDSQLPKDRFSAERLKGVDSTLKIQPAKLEDSAVYLCASSLGTYSYEQYFGPGTRLTVT.

Comments on this clonotype: Being one base from a much bigger clone, this may be a read error. The chain recombines TRBV18 with TRBJ2-1, with unresolved D. The CDR3 has 14 residues. The V gene lost 2 bases and the J gene lost 8 bases, with 13 bases spanning the gap. Germline lookup yields CDR1 KGHSH and CDR2 LQKENI. This chain's CDR3 is CASSPTRAPDEQFF. The CDR3 DNA is TGTGCCAGCTCACCAACAAGGGCCCCAGATGAGCAGTTCTTC.

This clonotype was counted a few times. The junction shows a germline mismatch at one end, possibly a read error. This rearrangement joins TRBV5-1 to TRBJ1-2, with D perhaps matching TRBD1 (6 bases). The CDR3 is 13 amino acids. Looked up from germline, CDR1 is SGHRS and CDR2 is YFSETQ. This CDR3 reads CASGLTGDYGYTF. CDR3 nucleotides: TGCGCCAGCGGCTTGACAGGAGACTATGGCTACACCTTC.